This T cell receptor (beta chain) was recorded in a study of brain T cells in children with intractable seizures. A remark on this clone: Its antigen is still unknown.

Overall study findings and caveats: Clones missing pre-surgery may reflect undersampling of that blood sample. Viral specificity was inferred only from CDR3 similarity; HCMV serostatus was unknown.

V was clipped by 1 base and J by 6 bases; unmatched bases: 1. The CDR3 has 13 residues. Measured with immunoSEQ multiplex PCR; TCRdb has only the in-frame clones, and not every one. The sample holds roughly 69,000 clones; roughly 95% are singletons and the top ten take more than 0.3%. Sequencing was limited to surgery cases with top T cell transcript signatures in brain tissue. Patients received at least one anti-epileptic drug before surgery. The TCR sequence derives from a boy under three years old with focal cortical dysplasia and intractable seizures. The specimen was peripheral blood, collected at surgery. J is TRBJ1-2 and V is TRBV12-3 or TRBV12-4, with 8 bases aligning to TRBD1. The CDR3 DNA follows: TGTGCCAGCAGTTTAGTGACAGGGGATGGCTACACCTTC. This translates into CASSLVTGDGYTF.